These 13 T cell receptor beta chains came from one sample sequenced in a study of T cells after yellow fever vaccination. TCRdb used MiXCR to reprocess the 5' RACE reads, holding one entry per CDR3 protein. The data contain under 150,000 distinct CDR3 sequences, 7.7% of them singletons. Sequences were derived from CD4+ T cells sorted from PBMCs, sampled 5 days after the yellow fever booster vaccination. The receptors were gathered from a young man who received the YFV17D yellow fever vaccine.

This clonotype appeared many times. The rearrangement joins TRBV5-1 to TRBJ2-5, with 10 bases fitting TRBD2. CDR3 length: 15 amino acids. Per germline, CDR1 SGHRS and CDR2 YFSETQ. The V and J ends lost 3 bases and 5 bases, in that order; junction bases with no gene match: 7. The CDR3 here is CASSWTSGEGETQYF. Here the CDR3 DNA reads TGCGCCAGCAGCTGGACTAGCGGAGAGGGTGAGACCCAGTACTTC.

Many counts were recorded for this clonotype. The V gene is TRBV5-1, the J gene TRBJ2-7; 9 positions match TRBD1. Germline V gives CDR1 SGHRS, CDR2 YFSETQ. The CDR3 has 15 residues. Losses at the gene ends were 7 bases for V and 3 bases for J; bases not matched to a gene: 11. The CDR3 loop reads CASSMGDRAVYEQYF. The CDR3 DNA reads as TGCGCCAGCTCTATGGGGGACAGGGCAGTCTACGAGCAGTACTTC. Based on the CDR3 plus reference TRBV5-1 and TRBJ2-7, the full variable domain is KAGVTQTPRYLIKTRGQQVTLSCSPISGHRSVSWYQQTPGQGLQFLFEYFSETQRNKGNFPGRFSGRQFSNSRSEMNVSTLELGDSALYLCASSMGDRAVYEQYFGPGTRLTVT.

Many counts were recorded for this clonotype. The chain employs TRBV10-3 and TRBJ2-7, with a possible D match to TRBD2 (7 bases). This CDR3 has 15 residues. Per the germline V gene, CDR1 is ENHRY and CDR2 is SYGVKD. The V end was cut by 5 bases, the J end by 7 bases, with 21 bases between. Here the CDR3 reads CAISWGGPTGSEQYF. CDR3 nucleotide sequence: TGTGCCATCAGTTGGGGGGGGCCTACCGGGAGTGAGCAGTACTTC.

This clonotype was observed at least ten times. The genes are TRBV3-1 and TRBJ1-1, with D maybe TRBD1 (5 bases). V was pared by 6 bases and J by 1 base, with 12 bases between. The CDR3 totals 14 residues. The germline CDR1 and CDR2 sequences are LGHDT and YNNKEL (reference sequence). The CDR3 spells CASRTREGNTEAFF. The CDR3 region has the DNA TGTGCCAGCAGAACCAGGGAAGGGAACACTGAAGCTTTCTTT.

Only a few counts were recorded for this clonotype. The gene calls are TRBV4-3 and TRBJ2-7; 9 positions match TRBD2. CDR1 is LGHNA and CDR2 is YSLEER in the germline V gene. V lost 0 bases, J lost 1 base, and 4 bases stayed unmatched. The CDR3 runs to 16 residues. Here the CDR3 DNA reads TGCGCCAGCAGCCAAGAAATGCTAGCGGGATCCTACGAGCAGTACTTC. Translating it yields CASSQEMLAGSYEQYF.

Many counts were recorded for this clonotype. V is TRBV5-6 and J is TRBJ2-5; weak D call: TRBD2 (5 bases). Germline lookup yields CDR1 SGHDT and CDR2 YYEEEE. The germline V and J ends were trimmed by 1 base and 5 bases, with 12 bases remaining between them. The CDR3 extends over 14 amino acids. CDR3 DNA: TGTGCCAGCAGCTTGTCGTTTAGCGACGAGACCCAGTACTTC. Its protein product is CASSLSFSDETQYF.

This clonotype was counted many times. The chain is built from TRBV20-1 and TRBJ1-2; weak D call: TRBD1 (5 bases). The ends were cut back, 2 bases at V and 4 bases at J, with 23 bases in the middle. Per germline, CDR1 DFQATT and CDR2 SNEGSKA (reference sequence). The CDR3 covers 17 residues. The CDR3 bases are TGCAGTGCTAGATCGGAGGGGCTAGGACCACCGTCCTATGGCTACACCTTC. As protein: CSARSEGLGPPSYGYTF.

This clonotype was seen ten or more times. The CDR3 sequence is CASSLEQQSSYNSPLHF. CDR3 coding DNA: TGCGCCAGCAGCTTGGAACAGCAAAGCTCCTATAATTCACCCCTCCACTTT. This rearrangement joins TRBV5-1 to TRBJ1-6; D is undetermined. The V and J ends lost 0 bases and 0 bases respectively, with 10 bases between them. Germline loops: CDR1 SGHRS, CDR2 YFSETQ. This CDR3 has 17 amino acids.

This clonotype occurred many times. The rearrangement joins TRBV21-1 to TRBJ2-4. TRBV21-1 is described as a pseudogene. This CDR3 has 14 residues. In DNA, the CDR3 is TGTGCCAGCAAAACGGAGTTAGCCAAAAACATTCAGTACTTC. Translation: CASKTELAKNIQYF.

The table lists this clonotype with a few counts. V and J are TRBV6-5 and TRBJ2-7; TRBD1 matches at 11 bases. CDR1 is MNHEY and CDR2 is SVGAGI in the germline V gene. The CDR3 totals 16 residues. V shed 6 bases and J 6 bases; nucleotides not matched to a gene: 13. The CDR3: CASRGAPGQGDPEQYF. CDR3 sequence (DNA): TGTGCCAGCAGGGGGGCCCCGGGACAGGGGGACCCCGAGCAGTACTTC.

Many counts were recorded for this clonotype. The J gene is TRBJ2-5, the V gene TRBV11-2; 7 bases match TRBD1. Trimming at V came to 3 bases and at J to 3 bases, leaving 4 bases not matched to a gene. The germline CDR1 and CDR2 sequences are SGHAT and FQNNGV. The CDR3 is 14 amino acids. The CDR3 reads CASSFPGQKETQYF. Here the CDR3 DNA reads TGTGCCAGCAGCTTCCCGGGACAGAAAGAGACCCAGTACTTC.

Many counts were recorded for this clonotype. The chain recombines TRBV7-2 with TRBJ2-3; a weak D match, TRBD2 (5 bases). The CDR3 contains 15 residues. The V and J ends lost 0 bases and 1 base respectively, with 8 bases between them. Germline values: CDR1 SGHTA, CDR2 FQGNSA. The CDR3 reads CASSLAASRTDTQYF. In nucleotides, the CDR3 is TGTGCCAGCAGCTTAGCGGCTAGCCGCACAGATACGCAGTATTTT.

Details on this clonotype: A much larger clone differs by one base, so this may be a read error. The chain uses TRBV11-1 and TRBJ2-3; D is ambiguous. Germline lookup yields CDR1 SGHAT and CDR2 FQDESV (reference sequence). The CDR3 extends over 15 amino acids. The CDR3 here is CTSSLRRASTDTQYF. CDR3 nucleotides: TGTACCAGCAGCCTCCGACGGGCAAGCACAGATACGCAGTATTTT.